The following is a T cell receptor beta chain sequence with its context. Germline assignment: CDR1 MNHNS and CDR2 SASEGT. Losses at the gene ends were 6 bases for V and 5 bases for J; bases not matched to a gene: 5. CDR3 size: 13 residues. Unique molecular identifiers featured in how the TCRbeta library was prepared. MiXCR, applied by TCRdb to the PCR reads, yields one record per CDR3 protein. The sample yields about 400,000 distinct CDR3 sequences, about 17% seen once. The data derive from a study of T-cell reconstitution after alpha-beta-depleted transplantation in children. The chain uses TRBV6-1 and TRBJ2-3, with 7 bases identical to TRBD1. The sample here was PBMCs, mostly from graft donor cells, taken 360 days after TCRalphabeta/CD19-depleted stem cell transplant. The TCR originated in a boy under two years old who had a stem cell transplant for Wiskott-Aldrich syndrome, so the T cells may come from the graft donor. The CDR3 DNA is TGTGCCAGCAGGAGGGGGCAACAAGATACGCAGTATTTT. Protein: CASRRGQQDTQYF.